This T cell receptor beta chain was recovered during a study of T-cell reconstitution after alpha-beta-depleted transplantation in children. The study's findings and limits: About two months after transplant, alpha-beta T cells reportedly came from several hundred expanded graft clones.

CDR3 length equals 13 residues. Germline CDR1 reads MNHEY; CDR2 reads SVGEGT. The V and J ends lost 0 bases and 9 bases respectively, with 12 bases between them. A TCRbeta library incorporating unique molecular identifiers was prepared. MiXCR, applied by TCRdb to the PCR reads, yields one record per CDR3 protein. The table lists 450,000 to 600,000 distinct CDR3 sequences, 10% to 15% of them singletons. Only a few counts were recorded for this clonotype. The antigen is unknown. Specimen: PBMCs, mostly from graft donor cells, collected 360 days after TCRalphabeta/CD19-depleted stem cell transplant. This receptor was taken from a male patient younger than 18 who had a stem cell transplant for acute myeloid leukemia, so the T cells may come from the graft donor. This rearrangement joins TRBV6-2 or TRBV6-3 to TRBJ2-7, with D possibly being TRBD2 (5 bases). Here the CDR3 DNA reads TGTGCCAGCAGTTACTCGGAGGCCCGTAGGCAGTACTTC. This gives the protein CASSYSEARRQYF.